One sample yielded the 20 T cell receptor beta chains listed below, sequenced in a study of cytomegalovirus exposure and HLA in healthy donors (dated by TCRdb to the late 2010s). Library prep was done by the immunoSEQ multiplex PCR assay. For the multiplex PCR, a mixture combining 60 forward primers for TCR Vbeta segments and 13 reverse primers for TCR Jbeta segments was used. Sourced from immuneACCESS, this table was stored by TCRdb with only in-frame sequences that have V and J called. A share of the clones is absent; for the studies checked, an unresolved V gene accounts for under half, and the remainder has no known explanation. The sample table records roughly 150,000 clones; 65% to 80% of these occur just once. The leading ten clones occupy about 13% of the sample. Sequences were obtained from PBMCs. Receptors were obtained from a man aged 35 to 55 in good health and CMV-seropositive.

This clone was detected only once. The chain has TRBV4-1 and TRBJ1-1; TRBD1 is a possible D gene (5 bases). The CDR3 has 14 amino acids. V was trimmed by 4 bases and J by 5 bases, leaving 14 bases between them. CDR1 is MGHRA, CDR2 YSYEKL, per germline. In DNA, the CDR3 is TGCGCCAGCAGCCTCCCGACAGTCGAAACTGAAGCTTTCTTT. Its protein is CASSLPTVETEAFF.

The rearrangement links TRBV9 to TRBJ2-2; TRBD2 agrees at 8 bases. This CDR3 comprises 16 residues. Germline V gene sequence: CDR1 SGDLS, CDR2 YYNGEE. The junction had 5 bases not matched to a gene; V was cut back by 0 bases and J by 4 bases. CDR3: CASSVVGTRGTGELFF. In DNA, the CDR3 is TGTGCCAGCAGCGTAGTAGGGACTAGGGGCACCGGGGAGCTGTTTTTT.

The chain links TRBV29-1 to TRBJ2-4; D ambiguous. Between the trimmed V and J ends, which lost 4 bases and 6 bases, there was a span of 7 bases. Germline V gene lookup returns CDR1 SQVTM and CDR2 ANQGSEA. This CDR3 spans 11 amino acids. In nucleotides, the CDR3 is TGCAGCGTTGGCCAGTTAAACATTCAGTACTTC. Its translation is CSVGQLNIQYF.

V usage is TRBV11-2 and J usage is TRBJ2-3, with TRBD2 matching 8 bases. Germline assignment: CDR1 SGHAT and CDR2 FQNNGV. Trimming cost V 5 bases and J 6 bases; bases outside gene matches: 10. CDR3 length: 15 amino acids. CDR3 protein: CASSIGLASPDTQYF. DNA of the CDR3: TGTGCCAGCAGCATAGGACTAGCCTCCCCGGATACGCAGTATTTT.

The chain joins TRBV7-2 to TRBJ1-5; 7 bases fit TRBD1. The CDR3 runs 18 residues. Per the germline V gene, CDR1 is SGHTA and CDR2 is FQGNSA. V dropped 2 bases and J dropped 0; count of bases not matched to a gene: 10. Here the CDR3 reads CASSLRAGGISSNQPQHF. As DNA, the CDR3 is TGTGCCAGCAGCTTACGTGCAGGGGGTATATCTAGCAATCAGCCCCAGCATTTT. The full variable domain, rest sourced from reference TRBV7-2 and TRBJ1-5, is GAGVSQSPSNKVTEKGKDVELRCDPISGHTALYWYRQSLGQGLEFLIYFQGNSAPDKSGLPSDRFSAERTGGSVSTLTIQRTQQEDSAVYLCASSLRAGGISSNQPQHFGDGTRLSIL.

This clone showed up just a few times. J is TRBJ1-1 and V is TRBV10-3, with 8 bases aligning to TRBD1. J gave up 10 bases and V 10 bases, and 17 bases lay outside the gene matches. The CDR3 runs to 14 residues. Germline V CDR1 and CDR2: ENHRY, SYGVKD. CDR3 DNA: TGTGCCACCCGGGAAGGACAGGGCCCTGCTGGAGCTTTCTTT. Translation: CATREGQGPAGAFF.

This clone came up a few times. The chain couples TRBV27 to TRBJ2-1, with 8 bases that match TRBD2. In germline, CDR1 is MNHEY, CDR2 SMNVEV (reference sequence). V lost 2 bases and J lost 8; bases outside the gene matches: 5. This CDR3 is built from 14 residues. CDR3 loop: CASSLTEREHEQFF. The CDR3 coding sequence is TGTGCCAGCAGTTTAACCGAGCGGGAGCATGAGCAGTTCTTC.

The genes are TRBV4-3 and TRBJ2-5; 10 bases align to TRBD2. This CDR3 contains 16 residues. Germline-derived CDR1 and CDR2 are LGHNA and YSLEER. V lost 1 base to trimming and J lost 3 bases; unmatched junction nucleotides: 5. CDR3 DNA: TGCGCCAGCAGCCAAGGGGCTAGCGGGAGTGAAGAGACCCAGTACTTC. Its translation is CASSQGASGSEETQYF.

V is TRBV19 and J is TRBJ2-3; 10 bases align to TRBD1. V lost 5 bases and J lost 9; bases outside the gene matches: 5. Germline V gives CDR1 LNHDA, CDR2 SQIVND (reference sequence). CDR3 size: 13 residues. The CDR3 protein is CASSFPDRGTQYF. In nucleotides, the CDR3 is TGTGCCAGTAGTTTCCCGGACAGGGGGACGCAGTATTTT.

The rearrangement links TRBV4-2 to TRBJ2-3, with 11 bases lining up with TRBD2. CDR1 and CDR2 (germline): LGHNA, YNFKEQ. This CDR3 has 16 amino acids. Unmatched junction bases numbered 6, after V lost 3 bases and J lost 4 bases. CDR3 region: CASSHFSGRGADTQYF. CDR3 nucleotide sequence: TGTGCCAGCAGCCACTTTAGCGGGAGGGGGGCAGATACGCAGTATTTT.

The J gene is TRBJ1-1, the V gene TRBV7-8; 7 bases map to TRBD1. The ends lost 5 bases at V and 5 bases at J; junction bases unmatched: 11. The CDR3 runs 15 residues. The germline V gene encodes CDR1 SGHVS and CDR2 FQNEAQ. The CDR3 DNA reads TGTGCCAGCAGCCCAAACAGGGGACATCTGACTGAAGCTTTCTTT. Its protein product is CASSPNRGHLTEAFF.

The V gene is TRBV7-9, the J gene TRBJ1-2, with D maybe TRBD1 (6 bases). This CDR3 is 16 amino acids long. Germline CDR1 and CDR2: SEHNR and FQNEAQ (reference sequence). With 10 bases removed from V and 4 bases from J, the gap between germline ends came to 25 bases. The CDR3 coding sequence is TGTGCCATACGATACCTCTCAGGGGCCTCCGGCTATGGCTACACCTTC. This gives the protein CAIRYLSGASGYGYTF.

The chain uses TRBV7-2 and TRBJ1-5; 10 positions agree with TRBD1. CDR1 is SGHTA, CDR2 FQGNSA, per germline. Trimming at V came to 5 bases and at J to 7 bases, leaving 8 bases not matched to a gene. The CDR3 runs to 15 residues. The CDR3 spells CASSPQGTGVQPQHF. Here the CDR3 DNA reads TGTGCCAGCAGCCCCCAAGGGACAGGGGTACAGCCCCAGCATTTT.

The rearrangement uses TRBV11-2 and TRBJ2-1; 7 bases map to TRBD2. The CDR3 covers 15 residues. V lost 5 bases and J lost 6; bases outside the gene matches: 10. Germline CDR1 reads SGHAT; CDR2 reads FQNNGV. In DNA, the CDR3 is TGTGCCAGCAGCACATACGGCGGGAGCGGCAATGAGCAGTTCTTC. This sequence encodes CASSTYGGSGNEQFF. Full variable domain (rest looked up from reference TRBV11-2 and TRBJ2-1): EAGVAQSPRYKIIEKRQSVAFWCNPISGHATLYWYQQILGQGPKLLIQFQNNGVVDDSQLPKDRFSAERLKGVDSTLKIQPAKLEDSAVYLCASSTYGGSGNEQFFGPGTRLTVL.

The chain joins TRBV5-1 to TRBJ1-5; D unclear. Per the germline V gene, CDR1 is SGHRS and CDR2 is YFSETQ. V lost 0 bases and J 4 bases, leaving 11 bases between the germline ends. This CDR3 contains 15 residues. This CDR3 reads CASSLAGQVNQPQHF. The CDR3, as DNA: TGCGCCAGCAGCTTGGCTGGTCAGGTTAATCAGCCCCAGCATTTT.

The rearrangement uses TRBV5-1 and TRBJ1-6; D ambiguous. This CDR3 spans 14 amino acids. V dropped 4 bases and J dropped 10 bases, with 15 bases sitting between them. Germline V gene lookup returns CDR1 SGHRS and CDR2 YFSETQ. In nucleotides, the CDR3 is TGCGCCAGCAGCCTAGGAGGGCAGTACTCACCCCTCCACTTT. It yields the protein CASSLGGQYSPLHF.

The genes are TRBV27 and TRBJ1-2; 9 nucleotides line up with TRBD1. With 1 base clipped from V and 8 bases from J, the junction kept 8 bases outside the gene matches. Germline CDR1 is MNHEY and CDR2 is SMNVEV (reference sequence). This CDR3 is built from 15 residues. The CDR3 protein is CASSLYSQGAVGYTF. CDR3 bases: TGTGCCAGCAGTTTATACTCACAGGGGGCGGTCGGCTACACCTTC.

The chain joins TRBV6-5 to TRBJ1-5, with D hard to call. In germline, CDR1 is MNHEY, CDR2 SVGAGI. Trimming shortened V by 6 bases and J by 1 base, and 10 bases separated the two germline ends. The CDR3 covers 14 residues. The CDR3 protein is CASSSGRSNQPQHF. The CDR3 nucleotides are TGTGCCAGCAGCAGCGGACGGAGCAATCAGCCCCAGCATTTT.

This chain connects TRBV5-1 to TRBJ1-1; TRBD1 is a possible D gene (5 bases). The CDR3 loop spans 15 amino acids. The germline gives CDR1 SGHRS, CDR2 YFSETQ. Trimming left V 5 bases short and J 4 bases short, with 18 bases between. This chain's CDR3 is CASRLGHPVGTEAFF. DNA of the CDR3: TGCGCCAGCAGGCTTGGACACCCGGTCGGCACTGAAGCTTTCTTT.

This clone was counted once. This CDR3 reads CASSVGTGEQYF. The CDR3 DNA is TGCGCCAGCAGCGTCGGGACAGGCGAGCAGTACTTC. The chain is built from TRBV5-1 and TRBJ2-7; 8 positions match TRBD1. J was trimmed by 6 bases and V by 4 bases; bases with no gene match: 3. This CDR3 spans 12 amino acids. Germline lookup yields CDR1 SGHRS and CDR2 YFSETQ.